Below, one T cell receptor beta chain is given with its context. The data belong to a study of T cell changes during pregnancy in multiple sclerosis. CDR3 length: 16 residues. V lost 4 bases, J lost 5 bases, and 10 bases stayed unmatched. Per germline, CDR1 SGHRS and CDR2 YFSETQ. Only in-frame clones appear in the TCRdb table, and some are missing; sequencing was by immunoSEQ multiplex PCR. The sample records 84,000 or so clones, approximately 94% being singletons. The sequence was collected from a female donor with multiple sclerosis, enrolled in a pregnancy study. The chain employs TRBV5-1 and TRBJ2-5, with 11 bases matching TRBD2. The material was peripheral blood, obtained in the third trimester of pregnancy. The CDR3 reads CASSHLAGGGYETQYF. Here the CDR3 DNA reads TGCGCCAGCAGCCATCTAGCGGGGGGCGGGTATGAGACCCAGTACTTC.